This T cell receptor beta chain was recorded in a study of blood T cell repertoires in COVID-19. Study-level background: From the United States, Italy and Spain came samples of acute and convalescent COVID-19. T cells, B-cell-depleted T cells, or PBMCs supplied cDNA or gDNA.

In the original processing: It was from reference gene primer amplification that nucleated cell counts were estimated. This table comes from immunoSEQ multiplex PCR, and its TCRdb copy is limited to in-frame clones, with some not included. V, J and clone size reflect that table, while D and trimming were determined from the DNA. Among about 420,000 clones listed, roughly 89% were seen once. Recruited during active infection, patients (from Seattle) were subsequently followed longitudinally. There are 14 residues in the CDR3. Trimming cost V 4 bases and J 5 bases, with 12 bases left between them. Germline-derived CDR1 and CDR2 are SNHLY and FYNNEI.

The sample was peripheral blood. The receptor was derived from a man aged 18-30 years with COVID-19, enrolled during active disease. This chain uses TRBV2 with TRBJ1-5; D is unclear. The CDR3 here is CASSVIERDQPQHF. The CDR3 DNA sequence: TGTGCCAGCAGTGTTATAGAGAGAGATCAGCCCCAGCATTTT.